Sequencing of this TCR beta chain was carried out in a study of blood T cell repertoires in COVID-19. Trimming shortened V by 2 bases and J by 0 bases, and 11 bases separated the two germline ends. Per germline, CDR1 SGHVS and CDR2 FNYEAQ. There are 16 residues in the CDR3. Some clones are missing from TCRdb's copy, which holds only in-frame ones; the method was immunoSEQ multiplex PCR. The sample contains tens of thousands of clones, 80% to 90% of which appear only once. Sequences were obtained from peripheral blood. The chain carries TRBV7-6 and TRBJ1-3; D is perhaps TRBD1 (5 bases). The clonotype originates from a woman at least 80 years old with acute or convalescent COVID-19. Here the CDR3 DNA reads TGTGCCAGCAGCTTAAATCAGGGCACCTCTGGAAACACCATATATTTT. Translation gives CASSLNQGTSGNTIYF.